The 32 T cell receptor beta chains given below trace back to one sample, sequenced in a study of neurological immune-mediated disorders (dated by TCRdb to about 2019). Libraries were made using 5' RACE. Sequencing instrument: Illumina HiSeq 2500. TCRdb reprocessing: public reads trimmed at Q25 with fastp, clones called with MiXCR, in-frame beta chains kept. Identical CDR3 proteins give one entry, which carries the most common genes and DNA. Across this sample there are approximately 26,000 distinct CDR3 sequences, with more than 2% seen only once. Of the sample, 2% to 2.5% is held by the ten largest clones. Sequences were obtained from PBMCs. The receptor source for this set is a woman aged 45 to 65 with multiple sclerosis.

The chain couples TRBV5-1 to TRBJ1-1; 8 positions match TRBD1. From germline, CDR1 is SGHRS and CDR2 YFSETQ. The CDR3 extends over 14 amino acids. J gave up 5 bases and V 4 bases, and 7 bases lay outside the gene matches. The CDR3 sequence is CASSADRGGTEAFF. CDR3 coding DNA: TGCGCCAGCAGCGCCGACAGGGGAGGGACTGAAGCTTTCTTT.

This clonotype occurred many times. CDR3 bases: TGTGCCAGCAGCCAAGGCGCGAGCGGGCTTAACACCGGGGAGCTGTTTTTT. As protein: CASSQGASGLNTGELFF. The rearrangement uses TRBV4-2 and TRBJ2-2; tentatively, D is TRBD2 (6 bases). The ends were cut back, 1 base at V and 2 bases at J, with 14 bases in the middle. The germline V gene has CDR1 LGHNA and CDR2 YNFKEQ. This CDR3 is 17 amino acids long.

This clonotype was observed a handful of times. CDR3 sequence: CASSQDGRSTDTQYF. CDR3 in DNA: TGTGCCAGCAGCCAAGACGGACGAAGCACAGATACGCAGTATTTT. The chain combines TRBV11-1 with TRBJ2-3, with D unresolved. Germline assignment: CDR1 SGHAT and CDR2 FQDESV (reference sequence). The CDR3 runs 15 residues. V lost 5 bases and J 0 bases, leaving 12 bases between the germline ends.

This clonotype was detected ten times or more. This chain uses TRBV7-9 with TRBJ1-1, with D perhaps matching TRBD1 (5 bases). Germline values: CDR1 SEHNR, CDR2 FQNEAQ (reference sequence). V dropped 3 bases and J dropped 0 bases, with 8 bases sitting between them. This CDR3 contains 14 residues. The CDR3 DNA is TGTGCCAGCAGCTTTGGGGCCATGAACACTGAAGCTTTCTTT. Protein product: CASSFGAMNTEAFF.

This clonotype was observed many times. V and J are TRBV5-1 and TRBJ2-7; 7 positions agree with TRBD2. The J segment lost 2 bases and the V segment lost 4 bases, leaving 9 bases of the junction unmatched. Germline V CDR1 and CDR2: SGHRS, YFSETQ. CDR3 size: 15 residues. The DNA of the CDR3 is TGCGCCAGCAGCCACCTCGGGAGCGGGACCTACGAGCAGTACTTC. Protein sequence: CASSHLGSGTYEQYF. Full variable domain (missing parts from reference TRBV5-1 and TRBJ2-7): KAGVTQTPRYLIKTRGQQVTLSCSPISGHRSVSWYQQTPGQGLQFLFEYFSETQRNKGNFPGRFSGRQFSNSRSEMNVSTLELGDSALYLCASSHLGSGTYEQYFGPGTRLTVT.

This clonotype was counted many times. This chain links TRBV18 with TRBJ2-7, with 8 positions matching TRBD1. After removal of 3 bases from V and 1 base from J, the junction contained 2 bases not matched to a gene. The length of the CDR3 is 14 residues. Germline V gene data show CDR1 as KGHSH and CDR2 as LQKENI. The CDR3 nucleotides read TGTGCCAGCTCACCTTGGACAGGGTCCTACGAGCAGTACTTC. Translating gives CASSPWTGSYEQYF.

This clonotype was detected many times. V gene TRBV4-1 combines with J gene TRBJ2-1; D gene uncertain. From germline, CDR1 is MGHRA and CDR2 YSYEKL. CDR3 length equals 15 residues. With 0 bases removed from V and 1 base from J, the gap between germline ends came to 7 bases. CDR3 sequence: CASSQDRNSYNEQFF. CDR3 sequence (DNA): TGCGCCAGCAGCCAAGACCGAAATTCCTACAATGAGCAGTTCTTC.

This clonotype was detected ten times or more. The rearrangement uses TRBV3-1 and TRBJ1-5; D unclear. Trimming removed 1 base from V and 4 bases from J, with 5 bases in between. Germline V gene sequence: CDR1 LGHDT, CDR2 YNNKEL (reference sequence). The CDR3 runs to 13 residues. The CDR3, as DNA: TGTGCCAGCAGCCAAGTGATAAATCAGCCCCAGCATTTT. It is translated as CASSQVINQPQHF.

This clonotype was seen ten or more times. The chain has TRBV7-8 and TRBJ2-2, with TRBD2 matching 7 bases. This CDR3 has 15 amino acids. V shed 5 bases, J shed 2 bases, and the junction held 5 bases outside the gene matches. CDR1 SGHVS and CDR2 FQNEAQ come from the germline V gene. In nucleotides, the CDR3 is TGTGCCAGCAGCGCCGGGGGGAGAAACACCGGGGAGCTGTTTTTT. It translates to CASSAGGRNTGELFF.

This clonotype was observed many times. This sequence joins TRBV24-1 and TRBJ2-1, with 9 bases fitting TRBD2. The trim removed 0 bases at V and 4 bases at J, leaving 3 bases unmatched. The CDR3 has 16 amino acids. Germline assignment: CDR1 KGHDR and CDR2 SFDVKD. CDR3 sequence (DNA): TGTGCCACCAGTGATTTGTCCGCGGGAGGGTACAATGAGCAGTTCTTC. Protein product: CATSDLSAGGYNEQFF.

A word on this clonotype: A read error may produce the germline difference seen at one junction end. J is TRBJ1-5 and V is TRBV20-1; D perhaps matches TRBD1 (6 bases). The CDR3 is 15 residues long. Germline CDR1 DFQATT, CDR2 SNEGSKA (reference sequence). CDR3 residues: CSARGGGLRNQPQNF. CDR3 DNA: TGCAGTGCTAGAGGTGGGGGGCTCCGCAATCAGCCCCAGAATTTT.

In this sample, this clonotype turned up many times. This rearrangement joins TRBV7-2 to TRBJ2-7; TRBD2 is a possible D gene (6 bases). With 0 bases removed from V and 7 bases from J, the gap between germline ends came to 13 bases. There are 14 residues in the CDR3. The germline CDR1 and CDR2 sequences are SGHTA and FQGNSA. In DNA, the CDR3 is TGTGCCAGCAGCTTAGCGAGTAGCGCGGGGGAGCAGTACTTC. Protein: CASSLASSAGEQYF.

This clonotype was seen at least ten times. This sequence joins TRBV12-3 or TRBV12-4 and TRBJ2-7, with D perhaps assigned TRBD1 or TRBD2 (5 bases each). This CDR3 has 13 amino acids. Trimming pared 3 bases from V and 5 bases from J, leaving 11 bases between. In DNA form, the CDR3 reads TGTGCCAGCAGTTTCGGGGCGTCCCACGAGCAGTACTTC. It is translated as CASSFGASHEQYF.

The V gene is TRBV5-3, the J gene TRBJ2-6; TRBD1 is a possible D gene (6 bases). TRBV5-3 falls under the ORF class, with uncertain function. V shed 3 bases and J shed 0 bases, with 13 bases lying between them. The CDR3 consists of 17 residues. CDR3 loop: CARSWVQGTSGANVLTF. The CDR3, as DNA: TGTGCCAGAAGCTGGGTACAGGGAACCTCTGGGGCCAACGTCCTGACTTTC.

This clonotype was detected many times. CDR3 in amino acids: CASSQGGETGTGGRAFF. CDR3 coding DNA: TGTGCCAGCAGCCAAGGGGGGGAAACCGGGACAGGGGGACGAGCTTTCTTT. The chain uses TRBV4-2 and TRBJ1-1, with 11 nucleotides matching TRBD1. V was clipped by 1 base and J by 10 bases; unmatched bases: 14. The CDR3 extends over 17 amino acids. CDR1 is LGHNA, CDR2 YNFKEQ, per germline.

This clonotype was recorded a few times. The CDR3 sequence is CASSLLAGDGEQYF. The DNA of the CDR3 is TGTGCCAGCAGCTTACTAGCGGGGGACGGCGAGCAGTACTTC. The J gene is TRBJ2-7, the V gene TRBV11-2, with 10 bases fitting TRBD2. V was clipped by 2 bases and J by 6 bases; unmatched bases: 4. The CDR3 loop spans 14 amino acids. CDR1 and CDR2 (germline): SGHAT, FQNNGV.

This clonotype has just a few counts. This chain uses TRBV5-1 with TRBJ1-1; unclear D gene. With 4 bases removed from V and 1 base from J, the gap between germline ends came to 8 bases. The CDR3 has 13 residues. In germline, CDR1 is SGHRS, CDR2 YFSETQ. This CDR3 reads CASSTTENTEAFF. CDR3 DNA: TGCGCCAGCAGCACCACAGAGAACACTGAAGCTTTCTTT.

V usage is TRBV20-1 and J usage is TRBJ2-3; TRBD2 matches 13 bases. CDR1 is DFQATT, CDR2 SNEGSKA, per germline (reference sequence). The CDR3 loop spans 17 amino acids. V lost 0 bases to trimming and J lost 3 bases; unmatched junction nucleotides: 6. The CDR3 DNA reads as TGCAGTGCTAGAGATTCAGGACTAGCGGGAGTGACAGATACGCAGTATTTT. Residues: CSARDSGLAGVTDTQYF.

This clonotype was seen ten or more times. Here the CDR3 DNA reads TGTGCCAGCTCCCCGATTCCGGGACAGAACTATGGCTACACCTTC. It encodes CASSPIPGQNYGYTF. The chain recombines TRBV18 with TRBJ1-2; TRBD1 agrees at 7 bases. J lost 2 bases, V lost 6 bases, and 9 bases had no gene match. Germline-derived CDR1 and CDR2 are KGHSH and LQKENI. This CDR3 comprises 15 residues.

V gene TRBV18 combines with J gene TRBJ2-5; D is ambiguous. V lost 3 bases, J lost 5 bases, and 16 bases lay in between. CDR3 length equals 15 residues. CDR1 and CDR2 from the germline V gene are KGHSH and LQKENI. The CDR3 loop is CASSPPGKVDETQYF. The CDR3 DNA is TGTGCCAGCTCACCCCCTGGTAAGGTGGATGAGACCCAGTACTTC.

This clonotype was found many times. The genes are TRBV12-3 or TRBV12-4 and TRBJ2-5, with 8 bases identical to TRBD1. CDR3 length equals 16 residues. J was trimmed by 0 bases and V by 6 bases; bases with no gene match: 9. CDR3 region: CASSNSWTGNQETQYF. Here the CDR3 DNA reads TGTGCCAGCAGCAATTCCTGGACAGGGAACCAAGAGACCCAGTACTTC.

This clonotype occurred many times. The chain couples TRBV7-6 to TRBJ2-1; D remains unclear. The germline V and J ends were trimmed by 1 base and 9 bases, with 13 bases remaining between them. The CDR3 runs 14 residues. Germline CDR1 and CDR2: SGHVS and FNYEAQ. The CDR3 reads CASSLEISVGEQFF. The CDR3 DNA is TGTGCCAGCAGCTTAGAGATTTCAGTAGGTGAGCAGTTCTTC.

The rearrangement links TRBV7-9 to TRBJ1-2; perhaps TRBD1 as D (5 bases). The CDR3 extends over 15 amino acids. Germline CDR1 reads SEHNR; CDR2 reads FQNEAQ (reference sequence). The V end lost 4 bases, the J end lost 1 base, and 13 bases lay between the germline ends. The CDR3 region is CASSSRTRDNYGYTF. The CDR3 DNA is TGTGCCAGCAGCTCCCGGACAAGGGATAACTATGGCTACACCTTC.

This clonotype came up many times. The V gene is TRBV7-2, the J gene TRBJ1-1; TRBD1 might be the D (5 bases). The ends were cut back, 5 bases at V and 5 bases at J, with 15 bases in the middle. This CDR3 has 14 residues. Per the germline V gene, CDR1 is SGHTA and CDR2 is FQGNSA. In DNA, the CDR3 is TGTGCCAGCAGCCCCGGGGCTCCGCCAACTGAAGCTTTCTTT. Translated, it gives CASSPGAPPTEAFF.

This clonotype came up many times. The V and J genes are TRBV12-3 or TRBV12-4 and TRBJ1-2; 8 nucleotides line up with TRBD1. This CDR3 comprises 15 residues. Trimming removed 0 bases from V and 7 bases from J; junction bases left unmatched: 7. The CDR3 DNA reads TGTGCCAGCAGTTTAGCGATCGGGACAGGCGGTGGCTACACCTTC. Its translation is CASSLAIGTGGGYTF.

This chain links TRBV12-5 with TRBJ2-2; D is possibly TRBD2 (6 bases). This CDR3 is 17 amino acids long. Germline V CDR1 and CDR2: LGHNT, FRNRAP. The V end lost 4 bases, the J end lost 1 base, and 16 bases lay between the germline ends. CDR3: CASGSFPGTLNTGELFF. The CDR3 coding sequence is TGTGCTAGTGGTTCTTTTCCGGGGACTTTGAACACCGGGGAGCTGTTTTTT.

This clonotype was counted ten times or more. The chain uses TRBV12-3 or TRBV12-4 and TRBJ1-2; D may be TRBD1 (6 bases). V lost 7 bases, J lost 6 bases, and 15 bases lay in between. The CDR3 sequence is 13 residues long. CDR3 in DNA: TGTGCCAGCAACCAGGAAAGGGGGAATGGCTACACCTTC. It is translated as CASNQERGNGYTF.

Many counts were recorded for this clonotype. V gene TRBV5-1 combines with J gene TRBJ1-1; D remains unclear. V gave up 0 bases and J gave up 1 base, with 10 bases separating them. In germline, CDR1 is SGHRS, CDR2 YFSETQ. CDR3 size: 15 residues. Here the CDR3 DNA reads TGCGCCAGCAGCTTGGATCCAGGCGGGAACACTGAAGCTTTCTTT. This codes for CASSLDPGGNTEAFF.

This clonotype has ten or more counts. The CDR3 DNA sequence: TGTGCCAGCAGCCAAAACAGCGCTAGCACAGATACGCAGTATTTT. It codes for CASSQNSASTDTQYF. The chain joins TRBV7-9 to TRBJ2-3; D remains unclear. CDR1 and CDR2 (germline): SEHNR, FQNEAQ (reference sequence). Deletions cut 5 bases from V and 0 bases from J, with 12 bases between. This CDR3 is 15 amino acids long.

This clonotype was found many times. For the CDR3, the DNA is TGCAGTGCTAGAGAAGTCTCTGGGGCCAACGTCCTGACTTTC. This codes for CSAREVSGANVLTF. This chain uses TRBV20-1 with TRBJ2-6; unclear D gene. The CDR3 has 14 residues. In germline, CDR1 is DFQATT, CDR2 SNEGSKA (reference sequence). The V end lost 0 bases, the J end lost 0 bases, and 3 bases lay between the germline ends.

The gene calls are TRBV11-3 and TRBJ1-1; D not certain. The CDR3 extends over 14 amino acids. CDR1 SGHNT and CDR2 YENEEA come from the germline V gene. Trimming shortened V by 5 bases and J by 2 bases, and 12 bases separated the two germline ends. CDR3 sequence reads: CASSPGPANTEAFF. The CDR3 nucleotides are TGTGCCAGCAGCCCGGGCCCCGCAAACACTGAAGCTTTCTTT.

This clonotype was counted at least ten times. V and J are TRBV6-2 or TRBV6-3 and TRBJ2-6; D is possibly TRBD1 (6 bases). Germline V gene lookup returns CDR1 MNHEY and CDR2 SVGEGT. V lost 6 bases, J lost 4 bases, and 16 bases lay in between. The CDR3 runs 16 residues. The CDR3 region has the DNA TGTGCCAGCAGGCGACCCCAGGGGTCAGGGGCCAACGTCCTGACTTTC. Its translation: CASRRPQGSGANVLTF.